These 11 T cell receptor beta chains share one sample of origin, sequenced in a study of blood T cells in healthy people across ages. With a J-beta primer mix and a sample-barcoded 5' primer, a second PCR ran 7 to 11 cycles. MiXCR, applied by TCRdb to the 5' RACE reads, yields one record per CDR3 protein. The data contain about 590,000 distinct CDR3 sequences, around 31% of them singletons. Sequencing input: blood. Source of these receptors: a woman older than 75 in good health.

This clonotype was counted at least ten times. The chain joins TRBV3-1 to TRBJ2-3; 9 bases are a match to TRBD2. This CDR3 has 16 residues. CDR1 and CDR2 from the germline V gene are LGHDT and YNNKEL (reference sequence). The V segment lost 3 bases and the J segment 4 bases; nucleotides outside the gene matches: 8. CDR3 protein: CASSHYGTSRADTQYF. The CDR3 DNA sequence: TGTGCCAGCAGCCACTACGGGACTAGCAGGGCAGATACGCAGTATTTT.

The table lists this clonotype with a few counts. This chain joins TRBV6-5 and TRBJ1-4, with 7 bases aligning to TRBD1. CDR3 length: 14 amino acids. Germline V gene sequence: CDR1 MNHEY, CDR2 SVGAGI. J gave up 6 bases and V 4 bases, and 5 bases lay outside the gene matches. The CDR3, as DNA: TGTGCCAGCAGTTCCAGGGGGGGGTATGAAAAACTGTTTTTT. Protein sequence: CASSSRGGYEKLFF.

This clonotype was seen repeatedly, ten times or more. This CDR3 is CASSPRGDTEAFF. CDR3 nucleotide sequence: TGTGCCAGCAGTCCTAGGGGCGACACTGAAGCTTTCTTT. The chain recombines TRBV25-1 with TRBJ1-1, with a possible D match to TRBD1 (5 bases). The ends were cut back, 5 bases at V and 3 bases at J, with 10 bases in the middle. Looked up from germline, CDR1 is MGHDK and CDR2 is SYGVNS. The length of the CDR3 is 13 residues.

This clonotype was observed a handful of times. The junction shows a germline mismatch at one end, possibly a read error. The genes are TRBV24-1 and TRBJ2-7; no clear D gene. This CDR3 is 11 amino acids long. Germline CDR1 is KGHDR and CDR2 is SFDVKD. CDR3 sequence reads: CAASYYNEQYF. CDR3 coding DNA: TGTGCCGCCAGCTACTACAATGAGCAGTACTTC.

In nucleotides, the CDR3 is TGTGCCAGCACCCGCAAAGGGAGAACTGAAGCTTTCTTT. Encoded protein: CASTRKGRTEAFF. The J gene is TRBJ1-1, the V gene TRBV28; D call uncertain. CDR3 length: 13 amino acids. V lost 7 bases and J lost 5, with 14 bases in between. Germline values: CDR1 MDHEN, CDR2 SYDVKM.

This clonotype was observed at least ten times. This rearrangement joins TRBV6-2 or TRBV6-3 to TRBJ2-3, with D maybe TRBD1 (6 bases). CDR3 length: 14 residues. The germline V and J ends were trimmed by 4 bases and 4 bases, with 12 bases remaining between them. Per germline, CDR1 MNHEY and CDR2 SVGEGT. The CDR3 DNA sequence: TGTGCCAGCAGTTTCCGACAGGTACCAGATACGCAGTATTTT. The encoded protein is CASSFRQVPDTQYF.

The chain joins TRBV20-1 to TRBJ2-7; TRBD1 matches 9 bases. This CDR3 is 15 amino acids long. V gave up 2 bases and J gave up 0 bases; unmatched junction bases: 5. CDR1 is DFQATT and CDR2 is SNEGSKA in the germline V gene (reference sequence). This CDR3 is CSARHTGGSSYEQYF. The CDR3 DNA follows: TGCAGTGCTAGACATACAGGGGGCAGCTCCTACGAGCAGTACTTC.

This clonotype was recorded many times. A read error is possible here, since a much larger clone lies one base away. The chain carries TRBV3-1 and TRBJ2-1; D may be TRBD1 or TRBD2 (7 bases each). Germline lookup yields CDR1 LGHDT and CDR2 YNNKEL (reference sequence). The CDR3 length is 14 residues. The germline V and J ends were trimmed by 6 bases and 10 bases, with 19 bases remaining between them. For the CDR3, the DNA is TGTGCCAGCAGTTGTGAGCGGGGCAGGGGGGAGCAGTTCTTC. Protein sequence: CASSCERGRGEQFF.

Ten or more counts support this clonotype. The chain carries TRBV14 and TRBJ2-7; D call uncertain. V was pared by 3 bases and J by 7 bases, with 13 bases between. This CDR3 has 13 amino acids. Germline CDR1 SGHDN, CDR2 FVKESK. In nucleotides, the CDR3 is TGTGCCAGCAGCCAGCTGTTGACGTCAGAGCAGTACTTC. The encoded protein is CASSQLLTSEQYF. Full variable domain (missing parts from reference TRBV14 and TRBJ2-7): EAGVTQFPSHSVIEKGQTVTLRCDPISGHDNLYWYRRVMGKEIKFLLHFVKESKQDESGMPNNRFLAERTGGTYSTLKVQPAELEDSGVYFCASSQLLTSEQYFGPGTRLTVT.

This CDR3 is CASSLANGPQYEQFF. The CDR3 bases are TGTGCCAGCAGCTTAGCCAACGGGCCACAATATGAGCAGTTCTTC. This chain connects TRBV7-2 to TRBJ2-1, with D unresolved. The CDR3 is 15 residues long. Germline CDR1 SGHTA, CDR2 FQGNSA. Trimming removed 0 bases from V and 8 bases from J, with 14 bases in between.

The rearrangement links TRBV15 to TRBJ2-2; 8 bases fit TRBD1. J lost 4 bases, V lost 5 bases, and 3 bases had no gene match. CDR1 is LNHNV, CDR2 YYDKDF, per germline (reference sequence). The CDR3 totals 14 residues. The CDR3 spells CATSSGTGTGELFF. The CDR3 bases are TGTGCCACCAGCTCGGGGACAGGCACCGGGGAGCTGTTTTTT.